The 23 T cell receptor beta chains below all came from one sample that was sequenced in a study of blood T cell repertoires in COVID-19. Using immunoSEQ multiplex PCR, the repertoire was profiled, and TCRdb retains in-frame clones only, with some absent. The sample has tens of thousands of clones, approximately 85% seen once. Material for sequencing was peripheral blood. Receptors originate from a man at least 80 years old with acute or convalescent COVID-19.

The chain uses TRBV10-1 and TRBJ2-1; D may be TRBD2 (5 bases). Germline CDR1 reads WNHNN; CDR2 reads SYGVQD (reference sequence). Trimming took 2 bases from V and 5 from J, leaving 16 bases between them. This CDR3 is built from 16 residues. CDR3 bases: TGCGCCAGCAGTGAGCAGGCCCTCATCGGGGACAATGAGCAGTTCTTC. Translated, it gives CASSEQALIGDNEQFF.

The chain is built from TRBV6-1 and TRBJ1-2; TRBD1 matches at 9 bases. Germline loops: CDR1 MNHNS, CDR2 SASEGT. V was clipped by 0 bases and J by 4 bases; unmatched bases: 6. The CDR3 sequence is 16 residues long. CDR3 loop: CASSEAEGQGFYGYTF. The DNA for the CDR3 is TGTGCCAGCAGTGAAGCGGAGGGACAGGGCTTCTATGGCTACACCTTC.

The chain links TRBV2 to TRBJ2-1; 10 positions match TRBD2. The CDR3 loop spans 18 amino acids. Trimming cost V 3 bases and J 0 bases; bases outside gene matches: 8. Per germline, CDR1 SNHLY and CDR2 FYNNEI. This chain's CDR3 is CASSEASGSTPSYNEQFF. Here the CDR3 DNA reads TGTGCCAGCAGTGAGGCTAGCGGGAGTACCCCCTCCTACAATGAGCAGTTCTTC.

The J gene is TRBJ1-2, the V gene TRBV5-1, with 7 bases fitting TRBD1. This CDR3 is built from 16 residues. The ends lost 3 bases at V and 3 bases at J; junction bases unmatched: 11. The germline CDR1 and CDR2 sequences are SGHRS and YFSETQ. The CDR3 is CASSYSGTAGDYGYTF. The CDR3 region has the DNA TGCGCCAGCAGCTACTCCGGGACAGCCGGTGACTATGGCTACACCTTC.

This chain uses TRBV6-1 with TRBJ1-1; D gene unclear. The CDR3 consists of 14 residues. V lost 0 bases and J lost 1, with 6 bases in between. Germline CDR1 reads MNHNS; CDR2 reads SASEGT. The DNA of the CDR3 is TGTGCCAGCAGTGAAGCCCCGGGGAACACTGAAGCTTTCTTT. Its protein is CASSEAPGNTEAFF.

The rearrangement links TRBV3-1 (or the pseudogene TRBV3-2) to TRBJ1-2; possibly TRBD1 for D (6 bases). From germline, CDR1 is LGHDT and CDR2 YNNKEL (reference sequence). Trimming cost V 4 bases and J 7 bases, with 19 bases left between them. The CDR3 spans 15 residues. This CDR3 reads CASSPSRTAGIGYTF. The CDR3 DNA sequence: TGTGCCAGCAGCCCCTCCCGGACAGCCGGCATTGGCTACACCTTC.

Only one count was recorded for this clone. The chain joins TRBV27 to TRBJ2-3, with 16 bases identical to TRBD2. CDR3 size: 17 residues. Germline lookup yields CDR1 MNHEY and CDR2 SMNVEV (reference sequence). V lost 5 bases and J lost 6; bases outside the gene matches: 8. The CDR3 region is CASSPGTSGRDGDTQYF. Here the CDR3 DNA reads TGTGCCAGCAGTCCGGGGACTAGCGGGAGGGACGGGGATACGCAGTATTTT.

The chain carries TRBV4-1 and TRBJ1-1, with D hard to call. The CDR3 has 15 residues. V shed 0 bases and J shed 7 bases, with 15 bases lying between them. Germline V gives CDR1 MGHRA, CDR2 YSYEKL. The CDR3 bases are TGCGCCAGCAGCCAAGAACCCAGGTGGGAGGGTGAAGCTTTCTTT. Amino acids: CASSQEPRWEGEAFF.

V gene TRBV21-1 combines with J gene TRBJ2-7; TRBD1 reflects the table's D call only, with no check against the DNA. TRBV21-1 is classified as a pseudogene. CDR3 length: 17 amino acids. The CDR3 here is CASSQSNKGKGAYEQYF. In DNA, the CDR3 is TGTGCCAGCAGCCAGTCTAATAAGGGTAAAGGGGCCTACGAGCAGTACTTC.

The CDR3 DNA reads TGTGCCAGCAGCCAAGGGGCCCTCGCTAGCGGGAGGGCCAGGGGCACAGATACGCAGTATTTT. It specifies CASSQGALASGRARGTDTQYF. The J gene is TRBJ2-3, the V gene TRBV3-1 (or the pseudogene TRBV3-2); TRBD2 agrees at 12 bases. Germline-derived CDR1 and CDR2 are LGHDT and YNNKEL (reference sequence). This CDR3 comprises 21 residues. The junction had 15 bases not matched to a gene; V was cut back by 1 base and J by 1 base.

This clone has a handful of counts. The DNA for the CDR3 is TGTGCCAGTAGTATAAGGAGTTATGAGCAGTTCTTC. This gives the protein CASSIRSYEQFF. This chain joins TRBV19 and TRBJ2-1; D gene unclear. The CDR3 contains 12 residues. The V and J ends lost 2 bases and 8 bases respectively, with 7 bases between them. Germline lookup yields CDR1 LNHDA and CDR2 SQIVND (reference sequence).

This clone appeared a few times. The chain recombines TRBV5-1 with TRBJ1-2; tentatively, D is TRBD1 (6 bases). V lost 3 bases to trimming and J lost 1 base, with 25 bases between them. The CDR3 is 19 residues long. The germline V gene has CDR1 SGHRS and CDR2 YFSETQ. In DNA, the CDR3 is TGCGCCAGCAGCTCCCCCTACGGTCAGGGGAGAGAACGTAACTATGGCTACACCTTC. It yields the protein CASSSPYGQGRERNYGYTF.

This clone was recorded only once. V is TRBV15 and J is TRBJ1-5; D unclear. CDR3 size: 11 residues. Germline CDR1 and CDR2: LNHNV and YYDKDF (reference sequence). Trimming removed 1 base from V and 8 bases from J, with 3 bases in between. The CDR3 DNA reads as TGTGCCACCAGCAGAGTAAAGCCCCAGCATTTT. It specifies CATSRVKPQHF.

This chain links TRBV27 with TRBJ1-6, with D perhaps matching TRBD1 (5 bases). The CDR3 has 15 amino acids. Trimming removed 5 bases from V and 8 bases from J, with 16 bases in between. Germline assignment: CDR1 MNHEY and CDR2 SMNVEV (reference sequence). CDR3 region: CASSPGTSRDSPLHF. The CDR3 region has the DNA TGTGCCAGCAGTCCGGGGACTTCCCGGGATTCACCCCTCCACTTT.

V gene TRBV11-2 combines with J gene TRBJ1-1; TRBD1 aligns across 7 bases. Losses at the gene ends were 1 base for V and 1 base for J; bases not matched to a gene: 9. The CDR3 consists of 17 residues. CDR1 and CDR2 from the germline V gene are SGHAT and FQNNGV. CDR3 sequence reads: CASSLGSGGLPNTEAFF. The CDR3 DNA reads TGTGCCAGCAGCTTAGGATCAGGGGGGTTACCGAACACTGAAGCTTTCTTT.

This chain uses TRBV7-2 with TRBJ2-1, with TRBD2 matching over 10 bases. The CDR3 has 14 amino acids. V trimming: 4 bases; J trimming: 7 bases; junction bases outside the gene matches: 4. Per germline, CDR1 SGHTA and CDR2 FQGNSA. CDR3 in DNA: TGTGCCAGCAGCTATGGGACTAGCGAAAATGAGCAGTTCTTC. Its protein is CASSYGTSENEQFF.

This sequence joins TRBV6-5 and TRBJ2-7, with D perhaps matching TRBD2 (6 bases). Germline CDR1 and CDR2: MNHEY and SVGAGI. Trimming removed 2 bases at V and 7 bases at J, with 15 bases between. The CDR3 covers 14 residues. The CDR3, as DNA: TGTGCCAGCAGTTACGGTAGCAGCAGCGGGGAGCAGTACTTC. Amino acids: CASSYGSSSGEQYF.

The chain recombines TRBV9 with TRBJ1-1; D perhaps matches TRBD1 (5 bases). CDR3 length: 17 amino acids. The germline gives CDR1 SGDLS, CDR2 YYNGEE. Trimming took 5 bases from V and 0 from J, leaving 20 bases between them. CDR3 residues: CASRTPPGGEMNTEAFF. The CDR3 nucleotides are TGTGCCAGCAGGACACCCCCGGGGGGAGAAATGAACACTGAAGCTTTCTTT.

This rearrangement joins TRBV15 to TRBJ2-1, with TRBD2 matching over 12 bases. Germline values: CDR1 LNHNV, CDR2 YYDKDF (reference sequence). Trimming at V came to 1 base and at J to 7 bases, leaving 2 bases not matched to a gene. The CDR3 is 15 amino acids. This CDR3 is CATSRVLAGGNEQFF. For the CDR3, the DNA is TGTGCCACCAGCAGAGTGCTAGCGGGAGGGAATGAGCAGTTCTTC.

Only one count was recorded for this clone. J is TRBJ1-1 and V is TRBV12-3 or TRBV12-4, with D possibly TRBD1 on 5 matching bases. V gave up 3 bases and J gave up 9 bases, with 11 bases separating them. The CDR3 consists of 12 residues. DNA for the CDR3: TGTGCCAGCAGTTTGCAGGGTTTGAAAGCTTTCTTT. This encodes CASSLQGLKAFF.

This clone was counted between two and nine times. The CDR3 DNA reads as TGTGCCAGCAGCGTAGAAGTTGGAGTGAGAGGGAGGTCTGGAAACACCATATATTTT. Translated, it gives CASSVEVGVRGRSGNTIYF. J is TRBJ1-3 and V is TRBV9, with D unresolved. V was shortened by 0 bases and J by 1 base, with 20 bases between the two germline ends. Per the germline V gene, CDR1 is SGDLS and CDR2 is YYNGEE. This CDR3 is built from 19 residues.

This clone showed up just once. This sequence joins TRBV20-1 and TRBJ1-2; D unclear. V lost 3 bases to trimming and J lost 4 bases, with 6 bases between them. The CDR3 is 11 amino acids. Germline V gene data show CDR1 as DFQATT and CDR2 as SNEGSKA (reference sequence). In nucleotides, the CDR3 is TGCAGTGCTAGCCTCCCCTATGGCTACACCTTC. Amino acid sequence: CSASLPYGYTF.

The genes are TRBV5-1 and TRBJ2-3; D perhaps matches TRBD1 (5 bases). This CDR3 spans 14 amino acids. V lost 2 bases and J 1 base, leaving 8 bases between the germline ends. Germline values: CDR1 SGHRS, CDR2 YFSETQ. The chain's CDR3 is CASSFGRGTDTQYF. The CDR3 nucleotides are TGCGCCAGCAGCTTCGGCAGGGGCACAGATACGCAGTATTTT. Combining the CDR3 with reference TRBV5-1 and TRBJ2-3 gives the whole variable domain KAGVTQTPRYLIKTRGQQVTLSCSPISGHRSVSWYQQTPGQGLQFLFEYFSETQRNKGNFPGRFSGRQFSNSRSEMNVSTLELGDSALYLCASSFGRGTDTQYFGPGTRLTVL.